This T cell receptor (beta chain) stems from a study of blood T cell repertoires in COVID-19. For the study at large: The study drew acute and convalescent COVID-19 samples from the United States, Italy and Spain. PBMCs, B-cell-depleted T cells, or T cells provided the cDNA or gDNA that made up the material.

Per the original data handling: Reference gene primer amplification gave nucleated cell count estimates. Data came from immunoSEQ multiplex PCR; TCRdb stores just in-frame clones and leaves some out. That table is the source of V, J and clone size, and D and trimming were worked out from the DNA. The sample records 200,000 or so clones, around 79% being singletons. Unmatched junction bases numbered 9, after V lost 6 bases and J lost 0 bases. Per the germline V gene, CDR1 is MDHEN and CDR2 is SYDVKM. This CDR3 is 17 amino acids long. The chain couples TRBV28 to TRBJ1-5; 9 positions agree with TRBD1. This receptor was taken from a man between 60 and 75 years old with active or convalescent COVID-19. The sequenced material came from peripheral blood. CDR3 loop: CASSQGPDRGSNQPQHF. CDR3 in DNA: TGTGCCAGCAGCCAAGGGCCGGACAGGGGTAGCAATCAGCCCCAGCATTTT.